This T cell receptor beta chain was observed in a study of cytomegalovirus exposure and HLA in healthy donors (dated by TCRdb to 2017 to 2019). In the study overall: An earlier analysis of roughly 570 of the donors reported around 280 Gb of sequence data and 95 million to 120 million unique TCR beta sequences obtained from about 180 million T cells. An early release that covered about 640 HLA-typed donors contained about 300 gigabases of sequencing data and 70 million to 100 million unique TCR sequences. Of the 300 to 450 genotyped donors, approximately 83% fell in the genetic ancestry cluster associated with self-reported Caucasian donors. The aim of the study was to test whether cataloging public T cell receptors could identify signatures of past pathogen exposure. The study profiled the T cell repertoires of about 720 subjects by immunosequencing and related them to cytomegalovirus serostatus. Along with the roughly 670-subject first cohort, a separate validation cohort of 120 different subjects was used. To predict cytomegalovirus infection status, the study brought together high-throughput TCR immunosequencing, statistical association of individual TCRs with disease status, and machine learning. To study patterns of TCR occurrence, a later analysis re-analyzed previously published TCR beta repertoires from 650 to 750 donors and added high-resolution HLA genotyping. Rather than using new phenotypic data, the later analysis identified candidate immune exposures from TCR beta sequences and from how often those sequences occurred across donors. An earlier analysis of about 600 of the donors used high-throughput TCR beta sequencing to judge whether each TCR beta V gene segment behaved as functional or pseudogenic. Donor age, sex, ethnicity and CMV serostatus were collected together with the repertoire data. A later genetic analysis took genome-wide SNP genotypes for 398 of the 666 donors and used that subset as a discovery cohort. All discovery cohort repertoires had been generated on a single sequencing platform. Both class I and class II loci were covered by HLA typing, at four-digit resolution. The number of donors typed differed by locus, with about 620-630 for A, B, C, DRB1 and DQB1, around 520 for DQA1, nearly 610 for DPA1, and some 440 for DPB1. Because of strong linkage in the cohort, 5 or 6 DR-DQ haplotypes were treated as single units for association and clustering. Among roughly 370 genotyped donors of the cohort, an average of about 240,000 unique TCR beta nucleotide sequences were sequenced per donor, around a sixth of them non-productive. Overall results and qualifications from the work: Compared with the approximately 670-donor mean, donors in an Asian-associated ancestry cluster had fewer N-insertions in productive TCRs, according to a later genetic analysis. A further reported finding was that TCR beta sequences accurately predicted the HLA-A and HLA-B alleles for most subjects in the first cohort. Broadly in line with IMGT annotations, most TCR beta V segments showed up in productive rearrangements about 90% or about 30% of the time in an earlier analysis of several hundred of the donors. A total of 164 TCR beta chains were listed by the study as associated with cytomegalovirus. Some IMGT-functional V segments, including TRBV6-2 and TRBV6-3, could not be told apart with the 87-base-pair reads, so those segments were excluded. Specific HLA alleles were associated with 16,951 TCR beta sequences at a false discovery rate of 0.05 in a later analysis. In a later analysis, several top co-occurrence clusters were reported to appear linked to parvovirus B19, influenza, CMV and Epstein-Barr virus. The classifier was reported to diagnose cytomegalovirus status with high specificity and sensitivity in both the original cohort and the validation cohort. A later analysis found that TCR association rates varied across HLA loci, with DRB1 alleles showing the most associated TCRs and HLA-C alleles the fewest. In a later analysis, most CMV-associated TCR beta chains were found to appear HLA-restricted, with HLA associations seemingly driven largely by CMV exposure. Most TCR sequences were observed very rarely across donors, whereas some public TCRs were present in many individuals. A cluster of highly shared sequence variants was judged likely to be a technical artifact of the sequencing pipeline. The cohort was sequenced for TCR beta chains only, and without alpha or paired-chain data the features that could be detected were limited. The earlier analysis of 587 of the donors excluded approximately 17 rarely observed V segments, including chromosome 9 orphons, because counts were too low. Because some donors lacked HLA typing at each locus, the association tests relied only on the typed subset. CMV serostatus was the only immune exposure information available for the cohort. Presence/absence analyses assumed roughly uniform sequencing depth across donors, an assumption that may not hold. In a later analysis, HLA-associated TCR beta chains were found to be more clonally expanded and to have lower generation probabilities than equally common non-associated chains. Strong co-occurrence of HLA alleles, especially DR and DQ, made assigning TCR associations to individual alleles difficult. A later genetic analysis associated a missense DCLRE1C variant with V-gene and J-gene trimming of TCR beta chains, and an independent cohort replicated the association. In vitro tests confirmed that a few of the cytomegalovirus-associated TCR beta chains recognize cytomegalovirus antigens. Linkage disequilibrium might explain the correlated functional status among segregating V segments, but an unknown experimental factor could not be ruled out. According to the authors, the approach could potentially be generalized to other disease states and immunological phenotypes.

Regarding this clone: It lacks a known antigen. No clone much larger than this one lies a single base away; base qualities are absent.

The library was produced with the immunoSEQ multiplex PCR assay. For the multiplex PCR, a mixture combining 60 forward primers for TCR Vbeta segments and 13 reverse primers for TCR Jbeta segments was used. Amplification of the CDR3 region of rearranged TCR beta genes was performed with a multiplex PCR assay on genomic DNA. The Illumina HiSeq System was used to sequence the amplified TCR beta libraries as 87-base-pair reads. Per the authors' processing: In a later analysis, roughly 80 million unique TCR beta chains were counted across the approximately 640 repertoires, and around 10 million of these chains were shared by at least two donors. Raw reads were error-corrected and collapsed into unique sequences by a nearest-neighbor algorithm in which closely related sequences were merged to remove PCR and sequencing errors. V, D and J gene segments were assigned by aligning CDR3 sequences to IMGT reference sequences. For a sequence to be retained, at least a six-nucleotide match to both a V gene segment and a J gene segment was required. A rearrangement counted as productive if the CDR3 had no stop codons and remained in frame with V and J, and every other rearrangement counted as non-productive. CDR3 was defined by IMGT convention, running from the second conserved V-encoded cysteine to the conserved J-encoded phenylalanine. The earlier analysis of some 600 of the donors excluded sequences that lacked an unambiguous match to a single V gene segment. In an earlier analysis of 500 to 750 of the donors, V segments were called functional above 56.7% productive rearrangements and were called segregating when the between-donor standard deviation exceeded 5%. To diagnose cytomegalovirus status from the catalog of TCR beta chain sequences, a statistical classification framework was built. In a later analysis, TCR nucleotide sequences were compared against IMGT/GENE-DB human TR gene sequences so that V and J genes could be assigned. In a later analysis, CDR3 sequences and most-parsimonious VDJ recombination scenarios were assigned using the TCRdist pipeline. In a later analysis, each TCR beta chain was defined by its CDR3 amino acid sequence together with its V-gene family, and reads without a unique V-gene family were excluded. A later analysis removed 592 highly shared, low-generation-probability nucleotide sequences to deal with suspected cross-contamination and a sequencing artifact. A later analysis calculated a clonal expansion index for each public chain from normalized within-repertoire ranks of inferred template counts. Generation probabilities in a later analysis came from a VDJ recombination model fitted to out-of-frame rearrangements, and those results were checked against IGoR. Hypergeometric tests were used in a later analysis to score TCR-TCR, TCR-HLA and TCR-CMV co-occurrence, with a repertoire-size bias correction applied to the TCR pairs. To estimate false discovery rates, a later analysis permuted the HLA or CMV assignments 20 times. A later analysis grouped co-occurring TCRs with DBSCAN, adding TCRdist sequence similarity when clustering within HLA-allele-positive subsets. For co-occurrence clustering, repertoires with fewer than 30,000 or more than 120,000 public chains were excluded, along with about five repertoires with anomalous nucleotide sharing. TCRdb took this table from immuneACCESS and kept in-frame rearrangements with V and J called. Such tables lack part of the clones; where checked against another copy, unresolved V genes explain under half of the gap, and the rest is unexplained. The V and J calls and clone size are taken from that table; D and trimming were inferred from the DNA. This sample gives hundreds of thousands of clones in total; about 80% of them show up just once. Approximately 0.6% of the sample comes from the top ten.

The germline V gene yields MDHEN for CDR1 and SYDVKM for CDR2. The CDR3 holds 14 amino acids from the cysteine to the phenylalanine. Just CDR3 DNA is preserved here, 42 bases in frame from base 1. The junction shows trimming of 0 bases on V and 6 bases on J, plus 6 bases between the germline ends. In total, roughly 670 healthy bone marrow donors made up the cohort. At the time of sampling, all cohort members were nominally healthy, though unrecorded immune exposures were likely present. The donor was CMV seronegative and belonged to the group of 352 seronegative cohort members. A peripheral blood sample was collected from each donor, and TCR beta sequencing was performed on peripheral blood mononuclear cells. Genomic DNA extraction from the blood cell samples was performed with the Qiagen DNeasy Blood Extraction Kit.

The sequence links TRBV28 to TRBJ1-6; the D gene identity is not certain. The sequenced sample was PBMCs. The receptor was isolated from a man aged 18 to 29 in good health and CMV-seronegative. The CDR3 protein: CASSLWAPNSPLHF. DNA sequence: TGTGCCAGCAGTTTATGGGCTCCTAATTCACCCCTCCACTTT.